The T cell receptor beta chain under discussion was sequenced for a study of beta chain features in type 1 diabetes. In the study overall: Age and gender were similar between patients and healthy donors, as were cell yields. Study results and caveats: There were fewer insertions and more deletions at the VDJ junctions of type 1 diabetes patients. Within each of all four CD4+ subsets, Type 1 diabetes patients had TCRB CDR3s that were moderately but significantly shorter.

Investigators reverse transcribed all isolated RNA, so they sequenced expressed TCRB transcripts. Sequencing was performed with immunoSEQ multiplex PCR; in TCRdb, only in-frame clones are kept and a portion is missing. The sample has a few hundred thousand clones, 14% seen once. Points on this clone: Its antigen is as yet unknown.

This TCR derives from a man aged 25-40 years with type 1 diabetes. The specimen sequenced was naive CD4+ T cells from blood.

The CDR3 DNA is TGTGCCAGCAGTTGGAGGGGGCAGGGTGAAAAACTGTTTTTT. The encoded protein is CASSWRGQGEKLFF. This chain uses TRBV27 with TRBJ1-4, with TRBD1 matching over 7 bases. Germline V gives CDR1 MNHEY, CDR2 SMNVEV (reference sequence). Losses at the gene ends were 4 bases for V and 7 bases for J; bases not matched to a gene: 6. This CDR3 is built from 14 residues.